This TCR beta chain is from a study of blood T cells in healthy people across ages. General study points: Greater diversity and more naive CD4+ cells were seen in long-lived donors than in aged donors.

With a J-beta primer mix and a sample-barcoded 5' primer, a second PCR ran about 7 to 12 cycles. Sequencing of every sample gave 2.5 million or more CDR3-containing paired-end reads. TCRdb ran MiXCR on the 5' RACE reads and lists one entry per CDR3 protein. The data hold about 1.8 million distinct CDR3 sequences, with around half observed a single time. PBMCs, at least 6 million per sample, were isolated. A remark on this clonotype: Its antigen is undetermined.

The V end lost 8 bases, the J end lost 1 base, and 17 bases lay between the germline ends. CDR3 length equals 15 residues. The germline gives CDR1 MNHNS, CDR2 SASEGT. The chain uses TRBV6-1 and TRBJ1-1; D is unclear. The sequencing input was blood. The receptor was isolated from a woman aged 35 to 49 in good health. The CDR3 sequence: CASVPGVPKNTEAFF. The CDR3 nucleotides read TGTGCCAGCGTCCCTGGGGTCCCTAAGAACACTGAAGCTTTCTTT.